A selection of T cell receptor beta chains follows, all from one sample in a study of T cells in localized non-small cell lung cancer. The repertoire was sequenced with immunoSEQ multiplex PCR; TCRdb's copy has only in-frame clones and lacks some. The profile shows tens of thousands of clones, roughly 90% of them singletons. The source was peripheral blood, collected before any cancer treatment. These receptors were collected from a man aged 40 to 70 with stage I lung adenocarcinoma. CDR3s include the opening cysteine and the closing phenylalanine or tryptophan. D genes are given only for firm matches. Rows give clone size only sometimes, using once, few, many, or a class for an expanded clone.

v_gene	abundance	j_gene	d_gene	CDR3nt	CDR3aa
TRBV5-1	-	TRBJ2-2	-	TGCGCCAGCAGCTTGGCAGCTGACCTCTACACCGGGGAGCTGTTTTTT	CASSLAADLYTGELFF
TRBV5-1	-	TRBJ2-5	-	TGCGCCAGCAGCCGCACCGCCCACCAAGAGACCCAGTACTTC	CASSRTAHQETQYF
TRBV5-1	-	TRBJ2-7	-	TGCGCCAGCAGTCGCGACATTTCCTACGAGCAGTACTTC	CASSRDISYEQYF
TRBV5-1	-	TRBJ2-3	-	TGCGCCAGCAGCTTGGTGGTCAGTAGCACAGATACGCAGTATTTT	CASSLVVSSTDTQYF
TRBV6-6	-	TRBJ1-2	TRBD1	TGTGCCAGCAGTTACCCAACCGCACAGGGGGGCTATGGCTACACCTTC	CASSYPTAQGGYGYTF
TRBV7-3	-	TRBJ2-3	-	TGTGCCAGCAGCCCTTCGGGTTCAGATACGCAGTATTTT	CASSPSGSDTQYF
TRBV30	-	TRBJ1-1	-	TGTGCCTGGACCCCCGGGAACACTGAAGCTTTCTTT	CAWTPGNTEAFF
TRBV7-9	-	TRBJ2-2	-	TGTGCCAGCAGCTTAGCGGAAACGACCGGGGAGCTGTTTTTT	CASSLAETTGELFF
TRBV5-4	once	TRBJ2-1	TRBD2	TGTGCCAGCAGTACGGGGACTAGTCATGAGCAGTTCTTC	CASSTGTSHEQFF
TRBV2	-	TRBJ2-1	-	TGTGCCAGCAGTGTGGTTAGCGGCTACAATGAGCAGTTCTTC	CASSVVSGYNEQFF
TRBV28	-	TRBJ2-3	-	TGTGCCAGCAGTTTCCACAGTGGGGTTCGCACAGATACGCAGTATTTT	CASSFHSGVRTDTQYF